The source of this T cell receptor (beta chain) is a study of identical twins. Broader study findings: Donors were not followed over many years; analysis was cross-sectional. Models underestimated TCR alpha sharing (out-of-frame) in monozygotic twins.

CDR1 is LGHDT, CDR2 YNNKEL, per germline (reference sequence). V dropped 0 bases and J dropped 9; count of bases not matched to a gene: 8. CDR3 length: 17 residues. Healthy Caucasian donors formed the entire cohort. A template switching step contributed a universal primer site, while unique molecular identifiers were present in the cDNA. A single record per CDR3 protein comes from TCRdb applying MiXCR to the 5' RACE reads. This sample has more than 1.5 million distinct CDR3 sequences, with more than 30% found just once. With respect to this clonotype: Its specificity is unknown.

The V and J genes are TRBV3-1 and TRBJ2-1, with TRBD2 matching over 13 bases. Sequencing input: cord blood. The TCR was taken from a newborn girl in good health. The CDR3: CASSQDQLAGGPGEQFF. The DNA for the CDR3 is TGTGCCAGCAGCCAAGATCAACTAGCGGGGGGGCCAGGTGAGCAGTTCTTC.